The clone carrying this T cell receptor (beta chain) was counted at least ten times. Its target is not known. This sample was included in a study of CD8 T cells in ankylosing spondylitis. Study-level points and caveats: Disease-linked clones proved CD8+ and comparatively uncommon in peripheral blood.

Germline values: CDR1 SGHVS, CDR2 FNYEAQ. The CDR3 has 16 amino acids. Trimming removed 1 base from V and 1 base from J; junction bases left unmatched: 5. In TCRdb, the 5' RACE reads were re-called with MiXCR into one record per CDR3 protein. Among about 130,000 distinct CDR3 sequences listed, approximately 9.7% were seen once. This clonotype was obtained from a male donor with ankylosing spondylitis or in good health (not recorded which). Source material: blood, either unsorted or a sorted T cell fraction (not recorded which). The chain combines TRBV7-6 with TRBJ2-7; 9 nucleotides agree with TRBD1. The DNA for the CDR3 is TGTGCCAGCAGCTTAGAACCGGGACAGGGATCCTACGAGCAGTACTTC. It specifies CASSLEPGQGSYEQYF.